This T cell receptor (beta chain) emerged from a study of blood T cell repertoires in COVID-19. In the study overall: From the United States, Italy and Spain came samples of acute and convalescent COVID-19. T cells, B-cell-depleted T cells, or PBMCs supplied cDNA or gDNA.

The Seattle site enrolled patients during active infection and followed them longitudinally. In the study's own analysis: The assay estimated nucleated cells by amplifying reference gene primers. Only in-frame clones appear in the TCRdb table, and some are missing; sequencing was by immunoSEQ multiplex PCR. For V, J and clone size, that table is used; D and trimming come from the DNA. The repertoire holds about 280,000 clones, almost 90% seen once, with roughly 10% in the top ten. Losses at the gene ends were 5 bases for V and 8 bases for J; bases not matched to a gene: 10. Germline V gene data show CDR1 as MNHNY and CDR2 as SVGAGI (reference sequence). There are 15 residues in the CDR3.

Sequencing was carried out using peripheral blood. This chain connects TRBV6-6 to TRBJ1-2, with 11 bases fitting TRBD1. This TCR was sampled from a woman aged 25 to 39 with COVID-19, enrolled during active disease. The CDR3 nucleotides read TGTGCCAGCAGTCACCCGGGACAGGGGGTTGAGGGCTACACCTTC. Its translation is CASSHPGQGVEGYTF.